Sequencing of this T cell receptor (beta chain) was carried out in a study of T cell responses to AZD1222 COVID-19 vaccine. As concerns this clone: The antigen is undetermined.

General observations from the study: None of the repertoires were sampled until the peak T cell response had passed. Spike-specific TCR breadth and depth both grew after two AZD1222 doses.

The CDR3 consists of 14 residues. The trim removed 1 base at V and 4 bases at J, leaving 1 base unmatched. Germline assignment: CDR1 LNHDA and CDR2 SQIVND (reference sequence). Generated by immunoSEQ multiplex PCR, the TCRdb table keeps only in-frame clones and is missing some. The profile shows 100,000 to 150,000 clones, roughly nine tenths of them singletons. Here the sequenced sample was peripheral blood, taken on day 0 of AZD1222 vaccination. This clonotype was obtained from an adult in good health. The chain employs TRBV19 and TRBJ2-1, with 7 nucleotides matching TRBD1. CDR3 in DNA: TGTGCCAGTAGTATAGCACAGGGGTACAATGAGCAGTTCTTC. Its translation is CASSIAQGYNEQFF.